Below, 7 T cell receptor beta chains from the same sample are listed, as sequenced in a study of cytomegalovirus exposure and HLA in healthy donors. Primers included in the PCR were 60 Vbeta and 13 Jbeta primers. Some clones are missing from TCRdb's copy, which holds only in-frame ones; the method was immunoSEQ multiplex PCR. The sample gives around 160,000 clones, roughly 79% of which show up once; 6.5% to 7% is in the top ten. The sample taken for sequencing was PBMCs. The source of these receptors is a woman between 35 and 50 years old in good health and CMV-seropositive.

The chain carries TRBV30 and TRBJ2-5; maybe TRBD1 (6 bases). The germline CDR1 and CDR2 sequences are GTSNPN and SVGIG (reference sequence). V dropped 2 bases and J dropped 4 bases, with 20 bases sitting between them. The CDR3 is made up of 16 amino acids. CDR3 sequence: CAWSPSSHTGRETQYF. The CDR3 coding sequence is TGTGCCTGGAGTCCCTCCTCGCACACAGGGAGAGAGACCCAGTACTTC.

This sequence joins TRBV7-2 and TRBJ2-1, with TRBD2 matching over 11 bases. Germline CDR1 is SGHTA and CDR2 is FQGNSA. V lost 3 bases and J lost 10; bases outside the gene matches: 8. The length of the CDR3 is 15 residues. The DNA for the CDR3 is TGTGCCAGCAGCTTTTTCGTGGTAGCGGGGGGGGAGCAGTTCTTC. Amino acid sequence: CASSFFVVAGGEQFF.

The chain carries TRBV7-6 and TRBJ2-4; 9 bases map to TRBD1. Germline V lookup: CDR1 SGHVS, CDR2 FNYEAQ. V lost 1 base and J lost 0; bases outside the gene matches: 1. There are 16 residues in the CDR3. The CDR3 spells CASSLGTGVAKNIQYF. CDR3 sequence (DNA): TGTGCCAGCAGCTTAGGGACAGGGGTAGCCAAAAACATTCAGTACTTC.

The chain joins TRBV5-4 to TRBJ1-3; TRBD1 might be the D (5 bases). This CDR3 contains 17 residues. V was cut by 2 bases and J by 3 bases, with 18 bases left in between. Germline CDR1 reads SGHNT; CDR2 reads YYREEE (reference sequence). CDR3: CASSFNRCPLGGNTIYF. In nucleotides, the CDR3 is TGTGCCAGCAGCTTTAACAGGTGCCCACTCGGTGGAAACACCATATATTTT.

This clone was observed once. V is TRBV5-5 and J is TRBJ1-6; D is possibly TRBD1 (6 bases). The CDR3 extends over 16 amino acids. Looked up from germline, CDR1 is SGHKS and CDR2 is YYEKEE (reference sequence). Trimming cost V 0 bases and J 7 bases, with 14 bases left between them. CDR3 nucleotides: TGTGCCAGCAGCTTGGGACCGAGGACAGAGAATTCACCCCTCCACTTT. This translates into CASSLGPRTENSPLHF.

V usage is TRBV19 and J usage is TRBJ2-5; 8 bases agree with TRBD1. The CDR3 runs to 13 residues. Germline V CDR1 and CDR2: LNHDA, SQIVND (reference sequence). Trimming removed 4 bases from V and 5 bases from J; junction bases left unmatched: 3. The CDR3 reads CASSNGQGETQYF. CDR3 DNA: TGTGCCAGTAGTAATGGACAGGGTGAGACCCAGTACTTC.

This chain uses TRBV19 with TRBJ1-2; no clear D gene. Germline V gives CDR1 LNHDA, CDR2 SQIVND (reference sequence). The V gene lost 6 bases and the J gene lost 4 bases, with 12 bases spanning the gap. The CDR3 length is 13 residues. CDR3 loop: CASSYGRFYGYTF. CDR3 coding DNA: TGTGCCAGTAGCTACGGGAGGTTCTATGGCTACACCTTC.